This T cell receptor beta chain was captured by sequencing in a study of T cells in Graves' hyperthyroidism and ophthalmopathy. It was RNA transcripts that yielded the amplified TCR beta CDR3 regions. With the HTBI primer set, the TCR CDR3 went through a first round of RT-PCR. TCRdb reprocessed the multiplex PCR reads with MiXCR, giving one entry per CDR3 protein. The repertoire holds fewer than 300,000 distinct CDR3 sequences, with 13% to 15% as singletons. Germline-derived CDR1 and CDR2 are SNHLY and FYNNEI. With 3 bases removed from V and 2 bases from J, the gap between germline ends came to 11 bases. The CDR3 totals 15 residues. This clonotype was detected ten times or more. Its specificity is unknown. Lactation, pregnancy, other autoimmune disease or uncontrolled infection excluded patients. About 10 ml fresh peripheral blood yielded the PBMCs. Study results and caveats: Blood also contained most expanded thyroid clonotypes above 0.001.

This chain joins TRBV2 and TRBJ2-1; perhaps TRBD2 as D (6 bases). Sample: blood. This sequence was found in a woman in her 50s with Graves' hyperthyroidism that later progressed to Graves' ophthalmopathy. For the CDR3, the DNA is TGTGCCAGCAGTGAGGCGGGAAACGCCTACAATGAGCAGTTCTTC. As protein: CASSEAGNAYNEQFF. Drawing the rest from reference TRBV2 and TRBJ2-1, the complete variable domain is EPEVTQTPSHQVTQMGQEVILRCVPISNHLYFYWYRQILGQKVEFLVSFYNNEISEKSEIFDDQFSVERPDGSNFTLKIRSTKLEDSAMYFCASSEAGNAYNEQFFGPGTRLTVL.